In its sample, the clone carrying this TCR beta chain was seen a few times. These data come from a study of blood T cell repertoires in COVID-19. Study details: PBMCs, B-cell-depleted T cells, or T cells provided the cDNA or gDNA that made up the material.

The CDR3 runs to 15 residues. Germline-derived CDR1 and CDR2 are SNHLY and FYNNEI. Trimming stripped 1 base from V and 2 bases from J, with 9 bases between. Produced via immunoSEQ multiplex PCR; TCRdb's table is partial and in-frame only. The sample holds about 180,000 clones, about three quarters seen once. The chain has TRBV2 and TRBJ1-3; D may be TRBD1 (6 bases). The receptor's source is a woman of 80 years or more with COVID-19, enrolled during active disease. The specimen was peripheral blood. The CDR3 reads CASSEGRGAGNTIYF. In DNA form, the CDR3 reads TGTGCCAGCAGTGAAGGCAGGGGCGCTGGAAACACCATATATTTT. Based on the CDR3 plus reference TRBV2 and TRBJ1-3, the full variable domain is EPEVTQTPSHQVTQMGQEVILRCVPISNHLYFYWYRQILGQKVEFLVSFYNNEISEKSEIFDDQFSVERPDGSNFTLKIRSTKLEDSAMYFCASSEGRGAGNTIYFGEGSWLTVV.